Below are 26 T cell receptor beta chains sequenced from a single sample in a study of T cell responses to AZD1222 COVID-19 vaccine. Produced via immunoSEQ multiplex PCR; TCRdb's table is partial and in-frame only. The table shows under 170,000 clones, with around 94% occurring only once. The specimen was peripheral blood, collected on day 0 of AZD1222 vaccination. The receptors derive from an adult in good health.

The rearrangement joins TRBV10-3 to TRBJ2-2; 9 nucleotides align to TRBD1. Germline CDR1 ENHRY, CDR2 SYGVKD. The CDR3 is 14 amino acids. V dropped 11 bases and J dropped 4; count of bases not matched to a gene: 8. This chain's CDR3 is CAARDREGTGELFF. The CDR3 nucleotides are TGTGCCGCCCGGGACAGGGAAGGCACCGGGGAGCTGTTTTTT.

The chain links TRBV19 to TRBJ1-1, with a weak D call TRBD1 (5 bases). The V end lost 6 bases, the J end lost 2 bases, and 10 bases lay between the germline ends. Germline CDR1 LNHDA, CDR2 SQIVND (reference sequence). This CDR3 spans 13 amino acids. CDR3 sequence reads: CASSLGGNTEAFF. As DNA, the CDR3 is TGTGCCAGTAGCCTGGGGGGTAACACTGAAGCTTTCTTT.

The genes are TRBV18 and TRBJ1-5; no clear D gene. The CDR3 contains 15 residues. Germline loops: CDR1 KGHSH, CDR2 LQKENI. V gave up 3 bases and J gave up 0 bases, with 9 bases separating them. The CDR3 spells CASSPLGNSNQPQHF. DNA for the CDR3: TGTGCCAGCTCACCGCTAGGGAATAGCAATCAGCCCCAGCATTTT.

This clone was seen a single time. The chain uses TRBV2 and TRBJ1-5; TRBD1 is a possible D gene (5 bases). V gave up 4 bases and J gave up 7 bases, with 14 bases separating them. Germline V gene lookup returns CDR1 SNHLY and CDR2 FYNNEI. The CDR3 is 14 residues long. This CDR3 is CASSAGTAGQPQHF. The CDR3 coding sequence is TGTGCCAGCAGTGCGGGGACCGCCGGCCAGCCCCAGCATTTT.

This clone was counted a few times. The chain carries TRBV7-9 and TRBJ1-2; maybe TRBD1 (5 bases). Germline loops: CDR1 SEHNR, CDR2 FQNEAQ (reference sequence). The CDR3 runs 13 residues. V dropped 1 base and J dropped 7 bases, with 10 bases sitting between them. CDR3 protein: CASSLGGAIGYTF. DNA for the CDR3: TGTGCCAGCAGCTTAGGTGGGGCTATTGGCTACACCTTC.

CDR3 region: CASSPPPTGTGGNNEQFF. The CDR3 region has the DNA TGTGCCAGCAGCCCGCCCCCCACGGGGACAGGGGGTAACAATGAGCAGTTCTTC. The rearrangement uses TRBV14 and TRBJ2-1, with 11 bases fitting TRBD1. In germline, CDR1 is SGHDN, CDR2 FVKESK. This CDR3 is built from 18 residues. The trim removed 4 bases at V and 5 bases at J, leaving 13 bases unmatched.

The chain carries TRBV7-9 and TRBJ2-2; D is unclear. Germline loops: CDR1 SEHNR, CDR2 FQNEAQ (reference sequence). Trimming pared 1 base from V and 0 bases from J, leaving 3 bases between. This CDR3 comprises 14 residues. The CDR3 loop is CASSLGSNTGELFF. The CDR3 DNA sequence: TGTGCCAGCAGCTTAGGGTCGAACACCGGGGAGCTGTTTTTT. The entire variable domain, with the rest obtained from reference TRBV7-9 and TRBJ2-2, is as follows: DTGVSQNPRHKITKRGQNVTFRCDPISEHNRLYWYRQTLGQGPEFLTYFQNEAQLEKSRLLSDRFSAERPKGSFSTLEIQRTEQGDSAMYLCASSLGSNTGELFFGEGSRLTVL.

The V call is TRBV5-6, the J call TRBJ1-1, with D unresolved. Germline V lookup: CDR1 SGHDT, CDR2 YYEEEE. V dropped 4 bases and J dropped 4 bases, with 11 bases sitting between them. CDR3 length: 13 amino acids. CDR3 amino acids: CASSRPRATEAFF. The DNA for the CDR3 is TGTGCCAGCAGCCGACCCCGGGCCACTGAAGCTTTCTTT.

This chain links TRBV19 with TRBJ1-1; D may be TRBD1 (6 bases). This CDR3 has 18 amino acids. The germline CDR1 and CDR2 sequences are LNHDA and SQIVND (reference sequence). With 0 bases removed from V and 0 bases from J, the gap between germline ends came to 17 bases. In DNA form, the CDR3 reads TGTGCCAGTAGTATAGATCTGGGCAGGGGCGGAATGAACACTGAAGCTTTCTTT. It encodes CASSIDLGRGGMNTEAFF. The full variable domain, in which reference TRBV19 and TRBJ1-1 provide the parts outside the CDR3, is DGGITQSPKYLFRKEGQNVTLSCEQNLNHDAMYWYRQDPGQGLRLIYYSQIVNDFQKGDIAEGYSVSREKKESFPLTVTSAQKNPTAFYLCASSIDLGRGGMNTEAFFGQGTRLTVV.

In its sample, this clone was seen once. This chain links TRBV7-9 with TRBJ2-7; D unresolved. Germline V gene data show CDR1 as SEHNR and CDR2 as FQNEAQ (reference sequence). The V end lost 5 bases, the J end lost 6 bases, and 17 bases lay between the germline ends. This CDR3 is 14 amino acids long. The chain's CDR3 is CASSPHSASGEQYV. In nucleotides, the CDR3 is TGTGCCAGCAGCCCACACTCCGCCTCCGGCGAGCAGTACGTC.

This rearrangement joins TRBV6-2 or TRBV6-3 to TRBJ1-4; D gene uncertain. CDR1 and CDR2 from the germline V gene are MNHEY and SVGEGT. The V gene lost 5 bases and the J gene lost 10 bases, with 17 bases spanning the gap. The CDR3 has 14 amino acids. The CDR3 DNA follows: TGTGCCAGCAGTATCAGACATGAGTCAGCAAAACTGTTTTTT. This sequence encodes CASSIRHESAKLFF.

The chain couples TRBV5-4 to TRBJ2-5, with TRBD1 matching over 7 bases. CDR3 size: 13 residues. Germline V lookup: CDR1 SGHNT, CDR2 YYREEE (reference sequence). V trimming: 4 bases; J trimming: 2 bases; junction bases outside the gene matches: 2. CDR3 in amino acids: CASSKGQQETQYF. CDR3 nucleotides: TGTGCCAGCAGCAAGGGACAGCAAGAGACCCAGTACTTC.

Here the CDR3 DNA reads TGTGCCAGCAGTGAATATGACCTTTCGTTGGATTCACCCCTCCACTTT. It yields the protein CASSEYDLSLDSPLHF. The rearrangement links TRBV25-1 to TRBJ1-6, with D unclear. V was clipped by 0 bases and J by 8 bases, with 14 bases between them. The CDR3 runs to 16 residues. The germline V gene has CDR1 MGHDK and CDR2 SYGVNS.

This clone was seen once. The chain combines TRBV7-9 with TRBJ1-2; D is perhaps TRBD1 (6 bases). This CDR3 has 15 residues. The germline V and J ends were trimmed by 5 bases and 4 bases, with 17 bases remaining between them. Per the germline V gene, CDR1 is SEHNR and CDR2 is FQNEAQ (reference sequence). The CDR3 loop reads CASSLFLQGVYGYTF. In DNA form, the CDR3 reads TGTGCCAGCAGCCTTTTTCTACAGGGCGTCTATGGCTACACCTTC.

The V call is TRBV4-1, the J call TRBJ2-1; 8 bases are shared with TRBD2. The CDR3 has 16 residues. Germline CDR1 MGHRA, CDR2 YSYEKL. After removal of 4 bases from V and 8 bases from J, the junction contained 13 bases not matched to a gene. DNA for the CDR3: TGCGCCAGCAGCCTTGCGCCGGGACTAGGTAGCGATGAGCAGTTCTTC. Translation gives CASSLAPGLGSDEQFF.

This clone was recorded a few times. The V call is TRBV5-4, the J call TRBJ1-3; weak D call: TRBD1 (5 bases). V lost 4 bases and J lost 0, with 11 bases in between. The germline CDR1 and CDR2 sequences are SGHNT and YYREEE (reference sequence). The CDR3 has 15 residues. The CDR3 DNA reads as TGTGCCAGCAGCCGGACACATAACTCTGGAAACACCATATATTTT. It encodes CASSRTHNSGNTIYF.

V gene TRBV7-2 combines with J gene TRBJ2-4, with TRBD2 matching over 8 bases. The CDR3 covers 15 residues. In germline, CDR1 is SGHTA, CDR2 FQGNSA. The J segment lost 0 bases and the V segment lost 7 bases, leaving 5 bases of the junction unmatched. In DNA form, the CDR3 reads TGTGCCAGCACCGGGGGGGGCTCAGCCAAAAACATTCAGTACTTC. Its translation: CASTGGGSAKNIQYF.

The V gene is TRBV11-2, the J gene TRBJ2-1, with 10 nucleotides matching TRBD2. The CDR3 sequence is 15 residues long. CDR1 is SGHAT, CDR2 FQNNGV, per germline. V lost 2 bases, J lost 8 bases, and 6 bases stayed unmatched. The DNA of the CDR3 is TGTGCCAGCAGCTTAATGCTAGCGGGAGCGGATGAGCAGTTCTTC. Translating gives CASSLMLAGADEQFF.

The chain joins TRBV6-1 to TRBJ2-1; D remains ambiguous. CDR3 length: 14 residues. V was cut by 1 base and J by 10 bases, with 14 bases left in between. CDR1 is MNHNS, CDR2 SASEGT, per germline. For the CDR3, the DNA is TGTGCCAGCAGTGAAGGGTTTGCCCTGAGGGAGCAGTTCTTC. Translation: CASSEGFALREQFF.

The chain has TRBV9 and TRBJ2-2; tentative D call: TRBD2 (6 bases). Trimming removed 0 bases from V and 3 bases from J, with 12 bases in between. CDR3 length: 16 amino acids. The germline CDR1 and CDR2 sequences are SGDLS and YYNGEE. The CDR3 DNA reads as TGTGCCAGCAGCGTAGGCACTAGCCGCCACACCGGGGAGCTGTTTTTT. This sequence encodes CASSVGTSRHTGELFF.

The chain carries TRBV18 and TRBJ1-3; 7 bases align to TRBD1. The V and J ends lost 4 bases and 6 bases, in that order; junction bases with no gene match: 6. CDR3 length equals 14 residues. CDR1 is KGHSH and CDR2 is LQKENI in the germline V gene. For the CDR3, the DNA is TGTGCCAGCTCACAGGGACAGCAAAAAAACACCATATATTTT. The encoded protein is CASSQGQQKNTIYF.

The chain has TRBV7-2 and TRBJ2-3; D is unclear. This CDR3 region has 12 residues. Trimming cost V 5 bases and J 6 bases, with 9 bases left between them. Germline V gene sequence: CDR1 SGHTA, CDR2 FQGNSA. The CDR3 DNA reads as TGTGCCAGCAGCCAAGCGTTGGATACGCAGTATTTT. Translating gives CASSQALDTQYF.

The chain joins TRBV6-4 to TRBJ2-1; D might be TRBD1 (6 bases). This CDR3 has 14 residues. Germline assignment: CDR1 MRHNA and CDR2 SNTAGT. The ends were cut back, 2 bases at V and 1 base at J, with 6 bases in the middle. Written as DNA, the CDR3 is TGTGCCAGCAGTGACAGGGGGTCCTACAATGAGCAGTTCTTC. Its protein product is CASSDRGSYNEQFF.

The chain joins TRBV27 to TRBJ2-2; tentative D call: TRBD2 (5 bases). This CDR3 is built from 14 residues. With 6 bases removed from V and 5 bases from J, the gap between germline ends came to 13 bases. Germline CDR1 reads MNHEY; CDR2 reads SMNVEV (reference sequence). DNA of the CDR3: TGTGCCAGCAGCCTATTCACTAGTACCGGGGAGCTGTTTTTT. Protein: CASSLFTSTGELFF.

The chain links TRBV4-1 to TRBJ1-3; D is unclear. The germline V gene encodes CDR1 MGHRA and CDR2 YSYEKL. The V end lost 0 bases, the J end lost 0 bases, and 6 bases lay between the germline ends. The CDR3 is 15 amino acids. CDR3 amino acids: CASSQDDLSGNTIYF. For the CDR3, the DNA is TGCGCCAGCAGCCAAGATGACCTCTCTGGAAACACCATATATTTT.

The chain joins TRBV19 to TRBJ1-1; D uncertain. Germline lookup yields CDR1 LNHDA and CDR2 SQIVND (reference sequence). V was shortened by 4 bases and J by 0 bases, with 15 bases between the two germline ends. There are 16 residues in the CDR3. This CDR3 is CASSNSPPGLNTEAFF. In DNA form, the CDR3 reads TGTGCCAGTAGTAATTCTCCCCCTGGGTTGAACACTGAAGCTTTCTTT.